This TCR beta chain derives from a study of CXCR3-negative and CXCR3-positive naive CD8 T cells. Findings and caveats of the study: Relative to CXCR3-negative naive cells, CXCR3-positive naive cells had more hydrophobic TRB CDR3s.

To note about this clonotype: Its antigen is still unknown.

From germline, CDR1 is KGHDR and CDR2 SFDVKD. This CDR3 region has 15 residues. The authors made the TRB cDNA libraries by 5' RACE using UMI labels. For each CDR3 protein, TCRdb gives one entry from its re-call of the 5' RACE reads, without DNA. The sample's table shows approximately 140,000 distinct CDR3 sequences. Sequenced material: naive CXCR3+ CD8+ T cells from blood. Subset given: CD45RO-CCR7+CD27+CD95- naive CD8+ T cells expressing CXCR3 (TNR3+). This rearrangement joins TRBV24-1 to TRBJ2-2; TCRdb names TRBD2, which stays unverified in the absence of DNA. The receptor was derived from a human donor in good health. Some clones in this sample may be carry-over from other donors' samples. CDR3 amino acids: CATSGGERDTGELFF.